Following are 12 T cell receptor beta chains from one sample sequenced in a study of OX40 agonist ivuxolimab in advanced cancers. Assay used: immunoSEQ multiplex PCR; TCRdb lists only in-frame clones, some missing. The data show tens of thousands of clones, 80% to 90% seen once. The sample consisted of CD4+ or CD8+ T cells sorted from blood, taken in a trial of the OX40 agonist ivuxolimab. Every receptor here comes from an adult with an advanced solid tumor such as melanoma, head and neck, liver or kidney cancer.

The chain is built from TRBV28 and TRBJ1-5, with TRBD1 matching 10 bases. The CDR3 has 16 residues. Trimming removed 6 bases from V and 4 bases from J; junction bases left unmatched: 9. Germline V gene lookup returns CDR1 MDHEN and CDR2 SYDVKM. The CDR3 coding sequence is TGTGCCAGCAGCGACGACAGGGGGCTCTGGAATCAGCCCCAGCATTTT. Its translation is CASSDDRGLWNQPQHF.

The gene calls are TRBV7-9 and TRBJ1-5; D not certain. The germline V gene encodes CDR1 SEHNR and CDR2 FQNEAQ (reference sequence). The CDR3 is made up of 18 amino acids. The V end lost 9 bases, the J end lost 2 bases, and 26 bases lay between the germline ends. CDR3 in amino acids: CARTPPGRYHRGNQPQHF. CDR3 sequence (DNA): TGTGCCAGGACCCCCCCGGGCAGGTATCACCGCGGCAATCAGCCCCAGCATTTT.

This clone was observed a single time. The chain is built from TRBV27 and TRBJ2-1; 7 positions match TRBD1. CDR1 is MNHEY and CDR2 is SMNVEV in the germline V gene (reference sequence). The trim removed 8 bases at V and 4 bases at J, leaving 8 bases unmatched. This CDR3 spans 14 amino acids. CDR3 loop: CASSRGMGYNEQFF. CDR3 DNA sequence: TGTGCCAGCTCCAGGGGGATGGGTTACAATGAGCAGTTCTTC.

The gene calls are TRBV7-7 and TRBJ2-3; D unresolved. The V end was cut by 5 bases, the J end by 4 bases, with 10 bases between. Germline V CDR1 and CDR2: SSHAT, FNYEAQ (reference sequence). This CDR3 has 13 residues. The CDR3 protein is CASSPKRADTQYF. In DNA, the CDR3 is TGTGCCAGCAGCCCGAAAAGAGCAGATACGCAGTATTTT. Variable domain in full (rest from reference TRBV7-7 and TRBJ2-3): GAGVSQSPRYKVTKRGQDVTLRCDPISSHATLYWYQQALGQGPEFLTYFNYEAQPDKSGLPSDRFSAERPEGSISTLTIQRTEQRDSAMYRCASSPKRADTQYFGPGTRLTVL.

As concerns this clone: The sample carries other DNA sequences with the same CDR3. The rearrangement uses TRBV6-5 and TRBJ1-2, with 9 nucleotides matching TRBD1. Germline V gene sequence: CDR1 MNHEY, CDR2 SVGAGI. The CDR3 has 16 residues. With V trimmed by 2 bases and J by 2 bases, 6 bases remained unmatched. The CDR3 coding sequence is TGTGCCAGCAGTTACCTCGATGGGACAGGGAACTATGGCTACACCTTC. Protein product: CASSYLDGTGNYGYTF.

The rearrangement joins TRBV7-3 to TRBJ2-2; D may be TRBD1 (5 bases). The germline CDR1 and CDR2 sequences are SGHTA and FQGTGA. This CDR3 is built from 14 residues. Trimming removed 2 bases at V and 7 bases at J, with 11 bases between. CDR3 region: CASSLFGRGGELFF. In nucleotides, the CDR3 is TGTGCCAGCAGCTTATTTGGTAGGGGCGGGGAGCTGTTTTTT.

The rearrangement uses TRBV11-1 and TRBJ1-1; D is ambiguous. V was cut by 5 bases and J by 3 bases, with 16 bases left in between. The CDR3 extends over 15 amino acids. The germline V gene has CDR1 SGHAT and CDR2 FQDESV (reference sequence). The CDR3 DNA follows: TGTGCCAGCAGCCCTAGGGCGGGAGGCTACACTGAAGCTTTCTTT. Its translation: CASSPRAGGYTEAFF.

DNA for the CDR3: TGTGCCAGCAGTGAAAGGGCTAGCGGGTTCTACAATGAGCAGTTCTTC. Amino acid sequence: CASSERASGFYNEQFF. V is TRBV25-1 and J is TRBJ2-1, with 8 nucleotides matching TRBD2. With 2 bases clipped from V and 3 bases from J, the junction kept 6 bases outside the gene matches. This CDR3 spans 16 amino acids. Looked up from germline, CDR1 is MGHDK and CDR2 is SYGVNS.

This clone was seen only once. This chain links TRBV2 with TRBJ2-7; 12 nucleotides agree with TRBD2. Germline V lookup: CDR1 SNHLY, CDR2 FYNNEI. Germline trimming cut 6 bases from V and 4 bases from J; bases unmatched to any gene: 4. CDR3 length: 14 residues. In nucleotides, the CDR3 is TGTGCCAGCAGCCGACTAGCGGGAGTGTACGAGCAGTACTTC. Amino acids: CASSRLAGVYEQYF.

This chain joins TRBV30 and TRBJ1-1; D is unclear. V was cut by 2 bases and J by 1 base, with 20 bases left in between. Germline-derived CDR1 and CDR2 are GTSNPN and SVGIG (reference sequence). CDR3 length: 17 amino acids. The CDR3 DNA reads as TGTGCCTGGAGTCCGATAGGTTGGTTGGTGGGGAACACTGAAGCTTTCTTT. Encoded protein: CAWSPIGWLVGNTEAFF.

The CDR3 nucleotides are TGTGCCAGCAGCTTGGCAGGGGGCTCCTACGAGCAGTACTTC. It yields the protein CASSLAGGSYEQYF. V usage is TRBV5-6 and J usage is TRBJ2-7; TRBD1 matches at 7 bases. V shed 0 bases, J shed 0 bases, and the junction held 0 bases outside the gene matches. CDR3 length: 14 amino acids. Looked up from germline, CDR1 is SGHDT and CDR2 is YYEEEE.

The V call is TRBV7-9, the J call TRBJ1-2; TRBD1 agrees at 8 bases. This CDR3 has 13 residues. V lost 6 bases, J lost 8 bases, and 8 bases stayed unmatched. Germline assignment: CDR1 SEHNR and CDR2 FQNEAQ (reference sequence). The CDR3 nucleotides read TGTGCCAGCAGTTTCTCAGGGGGCGTAGGCTACACCTTC. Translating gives CASSFSGGVGYTF.